This is a list of T cell receptor beta chains from one sample in a study of T cell repertoires in cytomegalovirus infection. TCRdb recomputed calls from the reads with MiXCR, one row per CDR3 protein. The table has fewer than 650,000 distinct CDR3 sequences, 40% seen once. Their antigens remain unidentified. Sequenced here: cultured PBMCs, sampled from culture after CMV antigen stimulation. The receptors derive from a human donor in good health (CMV status not recorded). Some clones in this sample may be carry-over from other donors' samples. Both conserved end residues are part of each CDR3. Fields, in order: CDR3 protein, CDR3 DNA, J gene, clone size, V gene, D gene. The D gene is left open where the match is weak. Size values are once, few and many counts, or a class for expanded clones, and some rows have none.

CASSYSGLGGGNYEQYF,TGTGCCAGCAGTTACTCGGGGTTGGGAGGGGGAAACTACGAGCAGTACTTC,TRBJ2-7,.,TRBV6-5,.
CASSQELAGGSYNEQFF,TGCGCCAGCAGCCAAGAATTAGCGGGAGGATCCTACAATGAGCAGTTCTTC,TRBJ2-1,.,TRBV4-1,TRBD2
CASSQHTGDYTDTQYF,TGTGCCAGCAGCCAACATACGGGAGACTACACAGATACGCAGTATTTT,TRBJ2-3,few,TRBV3-1,.
CASSLDQTDNEKLFF,TGTGCCAGCAGCTTGGACCAGACCGATAATGAAAAACTGTTTTTT,TRBJ1-4,.,TRBV5-8,.
CASSLSGGGGGYF,TGTGCCAGCAGCTTATCGGGGGGGGGCGGAGGGTACTTC,TRBJ2-5,.,TRBV7-2,TRBD2
CASSQDWQYRASGIAKNIQYF,TGCGCCAGCAGCCAAGATTGGCAGTATAGGGCTAGCGGGATCGCCAAAAACATTCAGTACTTC,TRBJ2-4,few,TRBV4-1,TRBD2
CASSEGAKGFATQYF,TGCGCCAGCAGTGAAGGTGCGAAGGGTTTTGCGACGCAGTATTTT,TRBJ2-3,few,TRBV10-1,.
CASRTGVVTTEAFF,TGTGCCAGCCGGACAGGGGTTGTTACGACTGAAGCTTTCTTT,TRBJ1-1,.,TRBV6-1,TRBD1
CASSSGGGNTQYF,TGTGCCAGCAGCTCCGGTGGGGGGAATACGCAGTATTTT,TRBJ2-3,few,TRBV5-5,.
CASSFSGDGELFF,TGTGCCAGCAGCTTTTCAGGGGACGGGGAGCTGTTTTTT,TRBJ2-2,many,TRBV7-2,.
CAISGAGDNYEQYF,TGTGCCATCAGTGGGGCAGGGGATAATTACGAGCAGTACTTC,TRBJ2-7,.,TRBV10-3,.
CSARDRRKDTQYF,TGCAGTGCTAGAGATCGAAGAAAAGATACGCAGTATTTT,TRBJ2-3,few,TRBV20-1,.
CASSYRSSDGYTF,TGTGCCAGCAGTTACCGAAGTTCAGATGGCTACACCTTC,TRBJ1-2,few,TRBV6-5,.
CASNPGQGIFFGAFF,TGTGCCAGCAATCCGGGACAGGGTATTTTTTTTGGAGCTTTCTTT,TRBJ1-1,.,TRBV6-5,TRBD1
CASSPQLVDTQYF,TGTGCCAGCAGCCCACAATTGGTAGATACGCAGTATTTT,TRBJ2-3,few,TRBV7-6,.
CASRFSGRGETQYF,TGTGCCAGCAGGTTTAGCGGGAGAGGAGAGACCCAGTACTTC,TRBJ2-5,.,TRBV11-2,TRBD2
CASSPLTGYNEQFF,TGTGCCAGTAGTCCCCTGACAGGCTACAATGAGCAGTTCTTC,TRBJ2-1,once,TRBV19,.
CASSIDGWTSGRREDTQYF,TGTGCCAGTAGTATAGACGGATGGACTAGCGGGAGACGGGAAGATACGCAGTATTTT,TRBJ2-3,.,TRBV19,TRBD2
CSVEGQGGDIQYF,TGCAGCGTTGAAGGACAGGGAGGAGACATTCAGTACTTC,TRBJ2-4,few,TRBV29-1,.
CASSDRDANQPQHF,TGTGCCAGCAGCGACAGGGACGCCAATCAGCCCCAGCATTTT,TRBJ1-5,.,TRBV6-2/TRBV6-3,TRBD1
CASSSTGAVYEQYF,TGTGCCAGCAGCTCGACGGGGGCGGTCTACGAGCAGTACTTC,TRBJ2-7,few,TRBV11-1,.
CASSSHGGDYGYTF,TGTGCCAGCAGCTCCCACGGGGGAGACTATGGCTACACCTTC,TRBJ1-2,few,TRBV7-2,.
CASSLHSGSGSYEQYF,TGTGCCAGCAGCTTGCACAGCGGGAGCGGCTCCTACGAGCAGTACTTC,TRBJ2-7,many,TRBV7-2,TRBD2
CSARYRRTSTDTQYF,TGCAGTGCTAGATACAGGAGGACTAGCACAGATACGCAGTATTTT,TRBJ2-3,.,TRBV20-1,.
CASSPVAGAPGETQYF,TGTGCCAGCAGCCCCGTGGCGGGAGCCCCGGGAGAGACCCAGTACTTC,TRBJ2-5,many,TRBV7-2,TRBD2
CASSISPSTLYEQYF,TGTGCCAGTAGTATTAGCCCCAGTACCCTCTACGAGCAGTACTTC,TRBJ2-7,.,TRBV19,.
CASNRDREGAEAFF,TGTGCCAGCAACCGCGACAGGGAAGGTGCTGAAGCTTTCTTT,TRBJ1-1,.,TRBV6-1,TRBD1
CATSPLAGATDTQYF,TGTGCCACCAGTCCACTAGCGGGAGCCACAGATACGCAGTATTTT,TRBJ2-3,.,TRBV15,TRBD2
CASMWRGPYNEQFF,TGTGCCAGCATGTGGCGGGGCCCCTACAATGAGCAGTTCTTC,TRBJ2-1,few,TRBV27,.
CASSQRVLAWTGVNEQFF,TGTGCCAGCAGCCAACGTGTCCTTGCTTGGACAGGGGTTAATGAGCAGTTCTTC,TRBJ2-1,.,TRBV3-1,TRBD1
CASSLGGTEGGEQYF,TGTGCCAGCAGCCTTGGGGGCACGGAGGGGGGCGAGCAGTACTTC,TRBJ2-7,few,TRBV7-2,.
CSARGPGYYYEQYF,TGCAGTGCTAGAGGACCCGGATACTACTACGAGCAGTACTTC,TRBJ2-7,.,TRBV20-1,.
CASRIRAGRGKTQYF,TGTGCCAGCAGAATTCGAGCGGGCCGCGGGAAGACCCAGTACTTC,TRBJ2-5,few,TRBV27,.
CAISAVWDREHTEAFF,TGTGCCATCAGTGCGGTATGGGACAGGGAACACACTGAAGCTTTCTTT,TRBJ1-1,.,TRBV10-3,TRBD1
CASSRGEDATNEKLFF,TGTGCCAGCAGCCGGGGAGAGGATGCAACTAATGAAAAACTGTTTTTT,TRBJ1-4,many,TRBV7-9,.
CASGLTGEQYF,TGTGCCAGCGGATTAACGGGGGAGCAGTACTTC,TRBJ2-7,.,TRBV2,.
CASSPSGRGGNEQFF,TGTGCCAGCAGCCCTAGCGGGAGAGGCGGCAATGAGCAGTTCTTC,TRBJ2-1,.,TRBV7-9,TRBD2
CASSLGGDRGEQYF,TGTGCCAGCAGTTTAGGAGGGGACAGGGGCGAGCAGTACTTC,TRBJ2-7,.,TRBV12-3/TRBV12-4,TRBD1
CASSGAASGYEQYF,TGTGCCAGCAGTGGGGCGGCTAGCGGTTACGAGCAGTACTTC,TRBJ2-7,few,TRBV6-1,TRBD2
CASSFGQGELNEQFF,TGTGCCAGCAGCTTTGGGCAGGGGGAGCTCAATGAGCAGTTCTTC,TRBJ2-1,.,TRBV7-7,TRBD1
CASSPQQGDLYNEQFF,TGTGCCAGCAGTCCTCAACAGGGCGACCTTTACAATGAGCAGTTCTTC,TRBJ2-1,few,TRBV6-2/TRBV6-3,.